This T cell receptor beta chain originates from a study of Ad26.COV2.S vaccination and SARS-CoV-2 variants. Looking at the study overall: Once or twice, 56 days apart, Ad26.COV2.S was delivered intramuscularly.

Assay: immunoSEQ multiplex PCR; the TCRdb copy retains only in-frame clones and omits some. The table shows about 240,000 clones, with roughly 90% occurring only once. Treatment indicated: around 19 received Ad26.COV2.S at low or high dose, single or two shots; 5 received placebo; per-sample allocation not given. Collection of samples fell on day 63 after the first vaccine or placebo injection. The donor's status was that of an adult aged 18-55 years in Boston. The sequence was obtained from a person aged 18-60 years who received the Ad26.COV2.S COVID-19 vaccine or a placebo. The sequencing here drew on peripheral blood, taken in a trial of Ad26.COV2.S vaccine versus placebo.

DNA for the CDR3: TGTGCCAGCAGCGCTCCAGGGGGCGGGGGCTACACCTTC. It translates to CASSAPGGGGYTF. V is TRBV5-4 and J is TRBJ1-2; 8 nucleotides agree with TRBD1. V shed 4 bases and J 8 bases; nucleotides not matched to a gene: 7. There are 13 residues in the CDR3. CDR1 and CDR2 from the germline V gene are SGHNT and YYREEE (reference sequence).